This TCR beta chain originates from a study of shared clonotypes between healthy human individuals. The CDR3 sequence is 12 residues long. V dropped 7 bases and J dropped 1; count of bases not matched to a gene: 4. Germline values: CDR1 SQVTM, CDR2 ANQGSEA. CD4+ cell separation produced CD45RA+ naive and CD45RA-negative memory subsets. Note on this clone: Other DNA sequences in the sample encode the same CDR3.

Each subset's genomic DNA was split evenly across several immunoSEQ plates. The assay was immunoSEQ multiplex PCR, and TCRdb's table has in-frame clones only and misses some. Among around 2.3 million clones listed, around 95% were seen once. This chain joins TRBV29-1 and TRBJ2-7; TRBD1 aligns across 7 bases. Sequencing was done on a sample of naive CD4+ T cells sorted from blood. Stated subset: CD45RA+ positively selected. This clonotype was obtained from a man between 18 and 29 years old in good health. The CDR3 here is CSARDSSYEQYF. The DNA of the CDR3 is TGCAGCGCTCGGGACAGTTCCTACGAGCAGTACTTC.